These 22 T cell receptor beta chains came from one sample sequenced in a study of vaccination and CD4 T cells after COVID-19 (dated by TCRdb to between 2021 and 2022). The treatment or condition label, read with the paper, signifies: roughly ten-day PBMC culture with coronavirus spike peptide pools or control peptides (ViraFEST assay). The antigens these receptors bind are not known. Library prep was done by PCR. The listed sequencing device is Illumina iSeq 100. DNA from cultured CD4+ T cells was subjected to TCR sequencing with the Oncomine TCR Beta short-read assay at the Johns Hopkins FTIC core. TCRdb redid the processing of the public reads, applying fastp at Q25 and MiXCR, and retained in-frame beta chains. Entries are consolidated by CDR3 protein sequence, retaining the most common genes and DNA. A total of some 21,000 distinct CDR3 sequences appear in this sample, around 50% of them only once. The top ten hold approximately 9% of the sample.

Sequenced sample: CD4+ T cells from blood, cultured in vitro. These receptors came from a human donor who had recovered from COVID-19.

V gene TRBV7-2 combines with J gene TRBJ2-5; D unresolved. Germline V CDR1 and CDR2: SGHTA, FQGNSA. The CDR3 is made up of 15 amino acids. Trimming removed 1 base from V and 3 bases from J, with 12 bases in between. CDR3 coding DNA: TGTGCCAGCAGCTTAGGAACAGCCCGTAAAGAGACCCAGTACTTC. It translates to CASSLGTARKETQYF.

As DNA, the CDR3 is TGTGCCTGGACACTAGCGGGAACAGATACGCAGTATTTT. Its protein is CAWTLAGTDTQYF. This chain uses TRBV30 with TRBJ2-3; 10 bases are a match to TRBD2. The CDR3 sequence is 13 residues long. V dropped 4 bases and J dropped 3; count of bases not matched to a gene: 1. Germline V gene lookup returns CDR1 GTSNPN and CDR2 SVGIG (reference sequence). Full variable domain (remainder filled in from reference TRBV30 and TRBJ2-3): SQTIHQWPATLVQPVGSPLSLECTVEGTSNPNLYWYRQAAGRGLQLLFYSVGIGQISSEVPQNLSASRPQDRQFILSSKKLLLSDSGFYLCAWTLAGTDTQYFGPGTRLTVL.

This clonotype was seen a few times. The V call is TRBV24-1, the J call TRBJ2-2, with 11 bases that match TRBD1. Germline V gene sequence: CDR1 KGHDR, CDR2 SFDVKD. Trimming at V came to 3 bases and at J to 5 bases, leaving 4 bases not matched to a gene. The CDR3 has 16 residues. The CDR3 reads CATSDPGTGGTGELFF. CDR3 coding DNA: TGTGCCACCAGTGATCCCGGGACAGGGGGGACCGGGGAGCTGTTTTTT.

The CDR3 sequence: CASSQGANPSGTQYF. CDR3 DNA: TGTGCCAGCAGCCAAGGCGCCAATCCCTCAGGGACCCAGTACTTC. The chain recombines TRBV3-1 with TRBJ2-5; D not certain. The V gene lost 1 base and the J gene lost 7 bases, with 16 bases spanning the gap. Germline V gene lookup returns CDR1 LGHDT and CDR2 YNNKEL (reference sequence). The CDR3 consists of 15 residues.

The chain has TRBV24-1 and TRBJ2-3; TRBD1 matches 7 bases. The germline CDR1 and CDR2 sequences are KGHDR and SFDVKD. J was trimmed by 4 bases and V by 7 bases; bases with no gene match: 7. The CDR3 extends over 14 amino acids. The CDR3 sequence: CATSPGQGADTQYF. DNA for the CDR3: TGTGCCACCAGCCCGGGCCAGGGGGCAGATACGCAGTATTTT.

The chain links TRBV7-8 to TRBJ1-6, with D possibly TRBD1 on 5 matching bases. Germline V gene lookup returns CDR1 SGHVS and CDR2 FQNEAQ. CDR3 size: 16 residues. Trimming removed 5 bases at V and 7 bases at J, with 18 bases between. The chain's CDR3 is CASSPGGLAGNSPLHF. CDR3 DNA: TGTGCCAGCAGCCCCGGGGGGTTAGCTGGAAATTCACCCCTCCACTTT.

This clonotype turned up a few times. The chain couples TRBV27 to TRBJ2-7; 11 positions match TRBD2. The junction had 1 base not matched to a gene; V was cut back by 7 bases and J by 2 bases. Per the germline V gene, CDR1 is MNHEY and CDR2 is SMNVEV (reference sequence). This CDR3 has 13 amino acids. The CDR3 reads CASKLAGAYEQYF. CDR3 nucleotide sequence: TGTGCCAGCAAACTAGCGGGGGCCTACGAGCAGTACTTC.

V and J are TRBV20-1 and TRBJ2-1; no firm D call. Trimming pared 0 bases from V and 5 bases from J, leaving 11 bases between. The CDR3 sequence is 14 residues long. Per germline, CDR1 DFQATT and CDR2 SNEGSKA (reference sequence). The chain's CDR3 is CSARDPVTDNEQFF. Written as DNA, the CDR3 is TGCAGTGCTAGAGATCCCGTCACCGACAATGAGCAGTTCTTC.

This clonotype was counted between two and nine times. V gene TRBV5-4 combines with J gene TRBJ2-5, with 8 bases lining up with TRBD2. The CDR3 runs to 13 residues. Germline V gives CDR1 SGHNT, CDR2 YYREEE (reference sequence). V was clipped by 7 bases and J by 5 bases; unmatched bases: 7. As DNA, the CDR3 is TGTGCCAGCCGGGGGGGTCCGTTGGAGACCCAGTACTTC. Its protein is CASRGGPLETQYF.

This clonotype has more than one count but fewer than ten. V usage is TRBV6-1 and J usage is TRBJ2-7; D gene ambiguous. CDR3 length equals 13 residues. Per germline, CDR1 MNHNS and CDR2 SASEGT. V lost 6 bases to trimming and J lost 4 bases, with 13 bases between them. The CDR3 sequence is CASRGNLGYEQYF. The DNA of the CDR3 is TGTGCCAGCAGGGGCAATTTGGGGTACGAGCAGTACTTC.

The gene calls are TRBV20-1 and TRBJ1-2, with TRBD1 matching over 8 bases. This CDR3 contains 13 residues. Germline V gene sequence: CDR1 DFQATT, CDR2 SNEGSKA (reference sequence). V was clipped by 5 bases and J by 6 bases; unmatched bases: 8. The CDR3: CSAPSQGEDGYTF. In DNA, the CDR3 is TGCAGTGCTCCCTCACAGGGGGAGGATGGCTACACCTTC.

The V call is TRBV11-3, the J call TRBJ1-2; 8 bases fit TRBD1. V was clipped by 4 bases and J by 4 bases; unmatched bases: 5. CDR3 length equals 14 residues. The V gene's germline CDR1 is SGHNT and CDR2 YENEEA. The CDR3 reads CASSSLQGGYGYTF. The CDR3 DNA sequence: TGTGCCAGCAGCTCATTACAGGGGGGCTATGGCTACACCTTC.

V usage is TRBV30 and J usage is TRBJ2-5; D remains ambiguous. CDR1 is GTSNPN and CDR2 is SVGIG in the germline V gene (reference sequence). This CDR3 has 11 residues. V was trimmed by 3 bases and J by 2 bases, leaving 4 bases between them. The CDR3 loop reads CAWSVQETQYF. In DNA, the CDR3 is TGTGCCTGGAGCGTACAAGAGACCCAGTACTTC.

CDR3 sequence reads: CASSLRAIADNEQFF. As DNA, the CDR3 is TGTGCCAGCTCCCTTCGAGCGATAGCGGACAATGAGCAGTTCTTC. The chain links TRBV18 to TRBJ2-1; TRBD2 is a possible D gene (6 bases). The CDR3 consists of 15 residues. Deletions cut 6 bases from V and 5 bases from J, with 17 bases between. Germline CDR1 reads KGHSH; CDR2 reads LQKENI.

CDR3: CASRGTINSNQPQHF. Here the CDR3 DNA reads TGTGCCAGCAGGGGAACAATCAATAGCAATCAGCCCCAGCATTTT. The rearrangement links TRBV2 to TRBJ1-5; no definite D call. CDR1 and CDR2 from the germline V gene are SNHLY and FYNNEI. The CDR3 extends over 15 amino acids. Trimming stripped 6 bases from V and 0 bases from J, with 12 bases between.

This clonotype was observed once. The CDR3 DNA reads as TGTGCCAGCAGCTTGGATGGACGGTCGCTTGAAGCTTTCTTT. This codes for CASSLDGRSLEAFF. The genes are TRBV7-3 and TRBJ1-1; D remains ambiguous. V was trimmed by 3 bases and J by 7 bases, leaving 15 bases between them. Germline V lookup: CDR1 SGHTA, CDR2 FQGTGA. The length of the CDR3 is 14 residues. Using reference TRBV7-3 and TRBJ1-1 for the parts outside the CDR3, the full variable domain is GAGVSQTPSNKVTEKGKYVELRCDPISGHTALYWYRQSLGQGPEFLIYFQGTGAADDSGLPNDRFFAVRPEGSVSTLKIQRTERGDSAVYLCASSLDGRSLEAFFGQGTRLTVV.

This sequence joins TRBV5-1 and TRBJ2-1; 7 bases fit TRBD1. The germline V gene has CDR1 SGHRS and CDR2 YFSETQ. V was pared by 0 bases and J by 8 bases, with 5 bases of the junction left unmatched. This CDR3 comprises 14 residues. In DNA form, the CDR3 reads TGCGCCAGCAGCTTGGGGACAGGTTTTCATGAGCAGTTCTTC. Protein product: CASSLGTGFHEQFF.

The rearrangement uses TRBV21-1 and TRBJ1-5; the D segment call TRBD1 is taken from the table without a DNA check. TRBV21-1 is assigned pseudogene status. The CDR3 has 16 amino acids. CDR3 nucleotides: TGTGCCAGCAGCACCCGTCCCCCAAGGAGCAATCAGCCCCAGCATTTT. This encodes CASSTRPPRSNQPQHF.

J is TRBJ1-1 and V is TRBV7-9; D remains unclear. The CDR3 extends over 12 amino acids. In germline, CDR1 is SEHNR, CDR2 FQNEAQ (reference sequence). V lost 6 bases to trimming and J lost 1 base, with 6 bases between them. CDR3 in DNA: TGTGCCAGCAGTCGACAGAACACTGAAGCTTTCTTT. Translated, it gives CASSRQNTEAFF.

This clonotype was observed a handful of times. The chain couples TRBV10-3 to TRBJ1-1; D ambiguous. Looked up from germline, CDR1 is ENHRY and CDR2 is SYGVKD. V lost 5 bases to trimming and J lost 5 bases, with 15 bases between them. The CDR3 is 14 amino acids. CDR3 in amino acids: CAISQTQEVTEAFF. As DNA, the CDR3 is TGTGCCATCAGTCAGACCCAAGAGGTGACTGAAGCTTTCTTT.

This clonotype was detected only a few times. The chain carries TRBV14 and TRBJ1-1, with 10 bases aligning to TRBD1. CDR1 and CDR2 from the germline V gene are SGHDN and FVKESK. Trimming took 5 bases from V and 10 from J; bases not matched to a gene: 7. CDR3 length equals 13 residues. The CDR3 region is CASSTRQGAGAFF. CDR3 nucleotides: TGTGCCAGCAGCACCCGACAGGGGGCGGGAGCTTTCTTT.

This clonotype was seen a few times. The V gene is TRBV2, the J gene TRBJ2-7; 8 bases align to TRBD1. Germline CDR1 SNHLY, CDR2 FYNNEI. The CDR3 length is 13 residues. The trim removed 8 bases at V and 0 bases at J, leaving 3 bases unmatched. CDR3 sequence (DNA): TGTGCCAGCCGGACAGGGAGCTCCTACGAGCAGTACTTC. Its translation: CASRTGSSYEQYF.